The 13 T cell receptor beta chains in this list originate from one sample, sequenced in a study of cytomegalovirus exposure and HLA in healthy donors. PCR used 60 Vbeta primers and 13 Jbeta primers. The protocol was immunoSEQ multiplex PCR, while the TCRdb copy is restricted to in-frame clones and leaves out a portion. This table has roughly 170,000 clones, 84% appearing once. The material sequenced was PBMCs. All receptors derive from a girl aged 10-17 years in good health and CMV-seropositive.

The chain combines TRBV15 with TRBJ1-5; maybe TRBD1 (6 bases). The CDR3 loop spans 20 amino acids. Looked up from germline, CDR1 is LNHNV and CDR2 is YYDKDF (reference sequence). The germline V and J ends were trimmed by 2 bases and 0 bases, with 23 bases remaining between them. For the CDR3, the DNA is TGTGCCACCAGCAGAAAAACAGGGTCGATTCGAACTGATAGCAATCAGCCCCAGCATTTT. This codes for CATSRKTGSIRTDSNQPQHF.

This clone has only a few counts. This chain uses TRBV9 with TRBJ2-7, with D uncertain. The germline V and J ends were trimmed by 4 bases and 5 bases, with 10 bases remaining between them. Germline lookup yields CDR1 SGDLS and CDR2 YYNGEE. This CDR3 is 12 amino acids long. The CDR3 bases are TGTGCCAGCAGCCGTAGTCCCAACGAGCAGTACTTC. This translates into CASSRSPNEQYF.

This clone was found once. V is TRBV5-4 and J is TRBJ1-6; no firm D call. This CDR3 contains 15 residues. Looked up from germline, CDR1 is SGHNT and CDR2 is YYREEE (reference sequence). V was pared by 0 bases and J by 7 bases, with 11 bases between. CDR3 region: CASSLDAKRNSPLHF. The CDR3 DNA follows: TGTGCCAGCAGCTTGGATGCGAAGAGAAATTCACCCCTCCACTTT.

The CDR3 bases are TGTGCCAGCAGTGGCCTCTTACAGGGGGCTGGAGACGAGCAGTACTTC. This sequence encodes CASSGLLQGAGDEQYF. The J gene is TRBJ2-7, the V gene TRBV25-1; 9 nucleotides agree with TRBD1. The CDR3 consists of 16 residues. After removal of 4 bases from V and 5 bases from J, the junction contained 12 bases not matched to a gene. Germline CDR1 MGHDK, CDR2 SYGVNS.

J is TRBJ1-1 and V is TRBV27; D may be TRBD1 (5 bases). The V gene lost 0 bases and the J gene lost 5 bases, with 13 bases spanning the gap. The CDR3 runs to 15 residues. Germline CDR1 MNHEY, CDR2 SMNVEV (reference sequence). CDR3 nucleotide sequence: TGTGCCAGCAGTTTATCGAGTTGGGAGGGGACTGAAGCTTTCTTT. Translated, it gives CASSLSSWEGTEAFF.

The rearrangement joins TRBV4-1 to TRBJ1-3, with a possible D match to TRBD1 (5 bases). V was pared by 0 bases and J by 0 bases, with 18 bases between. Per germline, CDR1 MGHRA and CDR2 YSYEKL. The CDR3 spans 19 residues. The CDR3, as DNA: TGCGCCAGCAGCCAAGATATCGCGGCCAGGGCCTTCTCTGGAAACACCATATATTTT. This gives the protein CASSQDIAARAFSGNTIYF.

The J gene is TRBJ1-5, the V gene TRBV7-9; 11 bases match TRBD1. Germline V lookup: CDR1 SEHNR, CDR2 FQNEAQ (reference sequence). The CDR3 is 17 amino acids. Losses at the gene ends were 8 bases for V and 0 bases for J; bases not matched to a gene: 9. The CDR3 is CASEVGTGGYSNQPQHF. CDR3 sequence (DNA): TGTGCCAGCGAGGTGGGGACAGGGGGTTATAGCAATCAGCCCCAGCATTTT.

The chain has TRBV25-1 and TRBJ1-1; the match to TRBD1 covers 7 bases. Per germline, CDR1 MGHDK and CDR2 SYGVNS. The V segment lost 5 bases and the J segment 11 bases; nucleotides outside the gene matches: 8. The CDR3 contains 12 residues. The CDR3: CASSYTGVAAFF. Written as DNA, the CDR3 is TGTGCCAGCAGTTATACAGGGGTTGCTGCTTTCTTT.

Here the CDR3 DNA reads TGTGCCAGCAGTGAGGGTAGGCGGGGGCCCACCGGGGAGCTGTTTTTT. This sequence encodes CASSEGRRGPTGELFF. The chain uses TRBV6-1 and TRBJ2-2; D perhaps matches TRBD2 (7 bases). CDR3 size: 16 residues. Germline-derived CDR1 and CDR2 are MNHNS and SASEGT. The V end was cut by 3 bases, the J end by 4 bases, with 15 bases between.

The chain couples TRBV19 to TRBJ1-1; the match to TRBD1 covers 7 bases. The CDR3 sequence is 13 residues long. Germline CDR1 and CDR2: LNHDA and SQIVND (reference sequence). Trimming removed 3 bases from V and 6 bases from J; junction bases left unmatched: 4. CDR3 sequence (DNA): TGTGCCAGTAGTATGGGACAGTTGGCTGAAGCTTTCTTT. It specifies CASSMGQLAEAFF.

This clone came up a few times. The chain recombines TRBV6-5 with TRBJ1-1; possibly TRBD1 for D (5 bases). Germline V lookup: CDR1 MNHEY, CDR2 SVGAGI. The CDR3 contains 15 residues. Deletions cut 6 bases from V and 1 base from J, with 15 bases between. CDR3 residues: CASRPPQGQNTEAFF. CDR3 in DNA: TGTGCCAGCAGGCCTCCTCAGGGCCAGAACACTGAAGCTTTCTTT.

The V and J genes are TRBV30 and TRBJ2-7; no definite D call. Per germline, CDR1 GTSNPN and CDR2 SVGIG (reference sequence). The CDR3 is 12 amino acids. Trimming pared 0 bases from V and 2 bases from J, leaving 5 bases between. CDR3 region: CAWSVSPYEQYF. CDR3 coding DNA: TGTGCCTGGAGTGTGAGTCCCTACGAGCAGTACTTC.

The sample holds a few counts of this clone. V and J are TRBV6-1 and TRBJ1-1; TRBD1 might be the D (5 bases). Germline loops: CDR1 MNHNS, CDR2 SASEGT. This CDR3 has 13 residues. Trimming took 5 bases from V and 0 from J, leaving 7 bases between them. The CDR3 nucleotides read TGTGCCAGCAGTCCGACAGTGAACACTGAAGCTTTCTTT. Translation gives CASSPTVNTEAFF.